This T cell receptor beta chain derives from a study of shared clonotypes between healthy human individuals. Study information: Every donor yielded three CD4 naive, three CD4 memory, two CD8 naive and one CD8 memory plate.

In the case of this clone: Its antigen remains unknown.

Sequencing used immunoSEQ multiplex PCR; TCRdb keeps in-frame clones, though not all of them. Altogether about 2.2 million clones are present, around 95% being singletons, with the ten largest covering less than 2%. Study-level points and caveats: A handful of donors showed sharing of about 5.5% of naive CD4 clonotypes.

Cells designated naive CD8 were CD45RO-negative and were positively selected for CCR7, with terminally differentiated effector memory CD45RA+ cells excluded. After removal of 5 bases from V and 3 bases from J, the junction contained 9 bases not matched to a gene. From germline, CDR1 is MNHEY and CDR2 SMNVEV (reference sequence). The CDR3 runs 15 residues. What was sequenced was naive CD8+ T cells from PBMCs. The receptor was derived from a man between 18 and 29 years old in good health. Some clones in this sample may be carry-over from other donors' samples. V usage is TRBV27 and J usage is TRBJ2-7, with 8 bases that match TRBD1. CDR3 residues: CASSMLTGDFYEQYF. DNA of the CDR3: TGTGCCAGCAGTATGCTGACAGGGGACTTCTACGAGCAGTACTTC.